This TCR beta chain emerged from a study of blood T cell repertoires in COVID-19. Study-level information: The origin of the acute and convalescent COVID-19 samples was the United States, Italy and Spain. The cDNA or gDNA used as material had been derived from T cells, B-cell-depleted T cells, or PBMCs.

Methods used by the authors: Reference gene primer amplification gave estimated nucleated cell counts. Data came from immunoSEQ multiplex PCR; TCRdb stores just in-frame clones and leaves some out. The DNA gave D and trimming, while V, J and clone size come from that table. The sample gives approximately 290,000 clones, approximately 91% of which show up once; approximately 13% is in the top ten. The clonotype was recovered from a woman aged 55-70 years with acute or convalescent COVID-19. Source material: peripheral blood.

The CDR3 DNA sequence: TGCGCCAGCAGCCAAGATAGAGGGATGACTGAAGCTTTCTTT. Translating gives CASSQDRGMTEAFF. The chain is built from TRBV4-3 and TRBJ1-1, with D uncertain. Germline loops: CDR1 LGHNA, CDR2 YSLEER. V was shortened by 0 bases and J by 5 bases, with 10 bases between the two germline ends. This CDR3 is 14 amino acids long.